This T cell receptor (beta chain) was documented in a study of CD8+ T cells in alopecia areata. This CDR3 is 11 amino acids long. From germline, CDR1 is SGHNT and CDR2 YYREEE (reference sequence). V was shortened by 4 bases and J by 8 bases, with 9 bases between the two germline ends. Extracted from the samples, RNA was reverse transcribed into cDNA to serve as the sequencing template. TCRdb's table, derived via immunoSEQ multiplex PCR, lists solely in-frame clones and lacks some. The sample gives about 200,000 clones, 45% to 70% of which show up once; over 4% is in the top ten. Study findings and constraints: Shared TCR sequences were less clear between patients than in mice, possibly partly from HLA diversity. Lesional scalp exceeded normal scalp in clonality, especially in alopecia totalis/universalis. Normal skin contains resident alphabeta T cells, and these are also sequenced in scalp samples.

This clone is a singleton in its sample. Its target is unknown. Both CD4+ and CD8+ T cells were separated by sorting PBMCs. Material for sequencing was CD8+ T cells sorted from blood. The source of this sequence is a human donor in good health. V usage is TRBV5-4 and J usage is TRBJ1-2; tentative D call: TRBD1 (5 bases). CDR3 in amino acids: CASSTGRGYTF. The CDR3 DNA follows: TGTGCCAGCAGCACGGGACGGGGCTACACCTTC. Supplemented by reference TRBV5-4 and TRBJ1-2, the full variable domain reads ETGVTQSPTHLIKTRGQQVTLRCSSQSGHNTVSWYQQALGQGPQFIFQYYREEENGRGNFPPRFSGLQFPNYSSELNVNALELDDSALYLCASSTGRGYTFGSGTRLTVV.